The 32 T cell receptor beta chains presented below share a single source sample, sequenced in a study of T cell repertoires in cytomegalovirus infection. No antigen has been identified for these receptors. TCRdb used MiXCR to reprocess the reads, holding one entry per CDR3 protein. The data show 830,000 or so distinct CDR3 sequences, with approximately 32% seen just once and around 12% held by the top ten. The sequencing here drew on cultured CD8+ T cells from PBMCs, taken from culture after CMV antigen stimulation. The source is a human donor in good health (CMV status not recorded). Some clones in this sample may be carry-over from other donors' samples.

This clonotype has just a few counts. This chain uses TRBV7-6 with TRBJ1-1, with a weak D call TRBD1 (5 bases). The CDR3 has 18 residues. V lost 0 bases, J lost 1 base, and 18 bases lay in between. Germline V gives CDR1 SGHVS, CDR2 FNYEAQ. The CDR3 protein is CASSLASRVAPPNTEAFF. CDR3 DNA: TGTGCCAGCAGCTTAGCTTCCAGGGTTGCCCCCCCGAACACTGAAGCTTTCTTT.

The rearrangement uses TRBV6-2 or TRBV6-3 and TRBJ2-6; 7 nucleotides match TRBD1. CDR3 length equals 20 residues. J lost 0 bases, V lost 5 bases, and 16 bases had no gene match. Per the germline V gene, CDR1 is MNHEY and CDR2 is SVGEGT. DNA of the CDR3: TGTGCCAGCAGTGCTCGGACAGGAAAGCTGGGGAGCTCTGGGGCCAACGTCCTGACTTTC. Translation: CASSARTGKLGSSGANVLTF.

This chain uses TRBV2 with TRBJ2-3; 7 positions agree with TRBD2. The CDR3 is 15 residues long. Trimming removed 10 bases from V and 1 base from J; junction bases left unmatched: 11. Germline CDR1 SNHLY, CDR2 FYNNEI. Written as DNA, the CDR3 is TGTGCCATCAAGGGAGGCGGGAGCCGCACAGATACGCAGTATTTT. Its protein is CAIKGGGSRTDTQYF.

The chain is built from TRBV4-1 and TRBJ1-1, with D hard to call. Trimming shortened V by 2 bases and J by 0 bases, and 7 bases separated the two germline ends. Germline CDR1 and CDR2: MGHRA and YSYEKL. This CDR3 is built from 14 residues. CDR3 in DNA: TGCGCCAGCAGCCAACTCCTTATGAACACTGAAGCTTTCTTT. This gives the protein CASSQLLMNTEAFF.

The chain uses TRBV10-3 and TRBJ1-2; D gene uncertain. V was clipped by 3 bases and J by 0 bases, with 14 bases between them. The CDR3 is made up of 16 amino acids. CDR1 is ENHRY, CDR2 SYGVKD, per germline. Here the CDR3 DNA reads TGTGCCATCAGTGACGAGTCCTCCAGCTCTAACTATGGCTACACCTTC. It translates to CAISDESSSSNYGYTF.

V and J are TRBV6-5 and TRBJ2-7, with TRBD1 matching 7 bases. CDR1 is MNHEY, CDR2 SVGAGI, per germline. The CDR3 contains 13 residues. Trimming cost V 2 bases and J 6 bases; bases outside gene matches: 4. The CDR3 spells CASSYRQGGEQYF. The CDR3 coding sequence is TGTGCCAGCAGTTACAGACAGGGCGGCGAGCAGTACTTC.

This clonotype was seen ten or more times. The chain recombines TRBV27 with TRBJ1-2; tentatively, D is TRBD1 (5 bases). In germline, CDR1 is MNHEY, CDR2 SMNVEV (reference sequence). The CDR3 is 12 residues long. Trimming removed 5 bases at V and 4 bases at J, with 8 bases between. CDR3 region: CASSGDGYGYTF. The CDR3 nucleotides are TGTGCCAGCAGTGGGGACGGCTATGGCTACACCTTC.

This clonotype came up a few times. This sequence joins TRBV19 and TRBJ1-2; no clear D. The CDR3 length is 13 residues. From germline, CDR1 is LNHDA and CDR2 SQIVND (reference sequence). Trimming removed 5 bases from V and 3 bases from J, with 10 bases in between. The CDR3 nucleotides read TGTGCCAGTAGTTTCGGAAACGACTATGGCTACACCTTC. It translates to CASSFGNDYGYTF.

The chain has TRBV20-1 and TRBJ1-6; D gene uncertain. V lost 5 bases, J lost 0 bases, and 14 bases lay in between. CDR3 length: 16 residues. Germline values: CDR1 DFQATT, CDR2 SNEGSKA (reference sequence). The CDR3 region is CSAPFPLSSYNSPLHF. DNA for the CDR3: TGCAGTGCTCCCTTTCCGCTAAGCTCCTATAATTCACCCCTCCACTTT.

This clonotype was seen a handful of times. The chain employs TRBV5-1 and TRBJ2-6; D may be TRBD1 (6 bases). CDR1 and CDR2 (germline): SGHRS, YFSETQ. Trimming stripped 2 bases from V and 0 bases from J, with 12 bases between. The CDR3 is 17 amino acids. In nucleotides, the CDR3 is TGCGCCAGCAGCTTTTGGGGGCCCAACTCTGGGGCCAACGTCCTGACTTTC. It is translated as CASSFWGPNSGANVLTF.

Only a few counts were recorded for this clonotype. The J gene is TRBJ1-2, the V gene TRBV6-1; 7 positions agree with TRBD1. Trimming took 6 bases from V and 7 from J; bases not matched to a gene: 11. Germline-derived CDR1 and CDR2 are MNHNS and SASEGT. This CDR3 is built from 14 residues. The chain's CDR3 is CASSSSDREVGYTF. In DNA form, the CDR3 reads TGTGCCAGCAGCTCCTCAGACAGGGAGGTTGGCTACACCTTC.

The chain recombines TRBV6-1 with TRBJ2-5, with no clear D. The CDR3 spans 15 residues. Germline values: CDR1 MNHNS, CDR2 SASEGT. V was trimmed by 6 bases and J by 3 bases, leaving 17 bases between them. CDR3 amino acids: CASSRPGHTKETQYF. The CDR3 DNA reads TGTGCCAGCAGCCGGCCTGGGCATACGAAAGAGACCCAGTACTTC.

This clonotype was picked up a small number of times. This rearrangement joins TRBV7-9 to TRBJ1-2, with TRBD1 matching over 8 bases. The ends lost 2 bases at V and 6 bases at J; junction bases unmatched: 11. In germline, CDR1 is SEHNR, CDR2 FQNEAQ (reference sequence). This CDR3 comprises 16 residues. The CDR3 DNA reads as TGTGCCAGCAGCTTAACCCCCTTGGACAGGGAGGATGGCTACACCTTC. Translation gives CASSLTPLDREDGYTF. The complete variable domain, with remaining parts taken from reference TRBV7-9 and TRBJ1-2, reads DTGVSQNPRHKITKRGQNVTFRCDPISEHNRLYWYRQTLGQGPEFLTYFQNEAQLEKSRLLSDRFSAERPKGSFSTLEIQRTEQGDSAMYLCASSLTPLDREDGYTFGSGTRLTVV.

V is TRBV19 and J is TRBJ1-2; D gene ambiguous. Trimming took off 3 bases at V and 4 bases at J, with 9 bases between the two ends. This CDR3 region has 13 residues. The germline V gene encodes CDR1 LNHDA and CDR2 SQIVND (reference sequence). The CDR3 DNA reads TGTGCCAGTAGTATCGCAGTTGCCTATGGCTACACCTTC. Protein: CASSIAVAYGYTF.

Only a few counts were recorded for this clonotype. The DNA for the CDR3 is TGTGCCAGCAGTTACGCGGTGAGGGGCACTGAAGCTTTCTTT. Protein product: CASSYAVRGTEAFF. The J gene is TRBJ1-1, the V gene TRBV6-5; possibly TRBD1 for D (5 bases). Looked up from germline, CDR1 is MNHEY and CDR2 is SVGAGI. V was cut by 2 bases and J by 4 bases, with 11 bases left in between. The CDR3 is 14 residues long.

The chain is built from TRBV27 and TRBJ1-1; D not resolved. Looked up from germline, CDR1 is MNHEY and CDR2 is SMNVEV (reference sequence). The CDR3 runs 13 residues. V dropped 3 bases and J dropped 7 bases, with 12 bases sitting between them. The CDR3 nucleotides are TGTGCCAGCAGTTTCCCCGGTGGGCATGAAGCTTTCTTT. Translated, it gives CASSFPGGHEAFF.

The genes are TRBV7-9 and TRBJ1-1; D gene unclear. This CDR3 region has 13 residues. V dropped 5 bases and J dropped 3 bases, with 10 bases sitting between them. The germline V gene encodes CDR1 SEHNR and CDR2 FQNEAQ (reference sequence). The CDR3 reads CASSEEGYTEAFF. CDR3 coding DNA: TGTGCCAGCAGCGAAGAAGGGTACACTGAAGCTTTCTTT.

The rearrangement uses TRBV10-3 and TRBJ1-2; 7 nucleotides agree with TRBD1. This CDR3 comprises 13 residues. CDR1 is ENHRY, CDR2 SYGVKD, per germline. The junction had 13 bases not matched to a gene; V was cut back by 11 bases and J by 7 bases. CDR3 bases: TGTGCCTTATCACCGGGACAGCTGGGTGGCTACACCTTC. It yields the protein CALSPGQLGGYTF.

The V gene is TRBV10-2, the J gene TRBJ2-7; no clear D gene. The germline gives CDR1 WSHSY, CDR2 SAAADI. Trimming stripped 5 bases from V and 4 bases from J, with 12 bases between. This CDR3 is 13 amino acids long. CDR3 DNA: TGCGCCAGCAGTCCAAGACGAGATTACGAGCAGTACGTC. It is translated as CASSPRRDYEQYV.

In its sample, this clonotype was seen many times. This rearrangement joins TRBV7-9 to TRBJ2-3, with D perhaps matching TRBD1 (6 bases). From germline, CDR1 is SEHNR and CDR2 FQNEAQ (reference sequence). CDR3 length: 15 residues. Trimming stripped 2 bases from V and 5 bases from J, with 14 bases between. The CDR3 loop reads CASSLFRGLEDTQYF. CDR3 in DNA: TGTGCCAGCAGCTTATTCAGGGGATTAGAAGATACGCAGTATTTT.

V usage is TRBV19 and J usage is TRBJ1-6; D is uncertain. CDR3 length equals 14 residues. Deletions cut 4 bases from V and 10 bases from J, with 14 bases between. Germline loops: CDR1 LNHDA, CDR2 SQIVND (reference sequence). CDR3 sequence (DNA): TGTGCCAGTAGTAACGGTCTGTCGTTGTCACCCCTCCACTTT. Translated, it gives CASSNGLSLSPLHF.

The chain is built from TRBV6-6 and TRBJ1-5, with D unresolved. V lost 1 base and J lost 7, with 8 bases in between. There are 13 residues in the CDR3. Germline CDR1 reads MNHNY; CDR2 reads SVGAGI (reference sequence). Here the CDR3 DNA reads TGTGCCAGCAGTTACTTTTGCTGCCAGCCCCAGCATTTT. It yields the protein CASSYFCCQPQHF.

This clonotype was seen a few times. The V call is TRBV3-1, the J call TRBJ2-1, with 8 bases lining up with TRBD2. This CDR3 spans 15 amino acids. Germline V gene sequence: CDR1 LGHDT, CDR2 YNNKEL (reference sequence). Trimming removed 4 bases from V and 5 bases from J; junction bases left unmatched: 7. DNA of the CDR3: TGTGCCAGCAGCCCCCTCCGGGGGGGCCACAATGAGCAGTTCTTC. Protein: CASSPLRGGHNEQFF.

The rearrangement joins TRBV4-2 to TRBJ1-6; 7 positions agree with TRBD1. After removal of 7 bases from V and 4 bases from J, the junction contained 7 bases not matched to a gene. The germline CDR1 and CDR2 sequences are LGHNA and YNFKEQ. The CDR3 has 15 amino acids. The CDR3 DNA is TGTGCCAGCAACCCAACAGGGGTATATAATTCACCCCTCCACTTT. Translating it yields CASNPTGVYNSPLHF.

The V gene is TRBV29-1, the J gene TRBJ2-5, with D hard to call. Trimming took 3 bases from V and 1 from J, leaving 6 bases between them. Germline loops: CDR1 SQVTM, CDR2 ANQGSEA. The CDR3 runs 12 residues. The CDR3 DNA reads TGCAGCGTTGAGATCATCCAAGAGACCCAGTACTTC. Protein sequence: CSVEIIQETQYF.

This clonotype was detected many times. The rearrangement links TRBV7-2 to TRBJ1-6; D may be TRBD1 (6 bases). The CDR3 is 18 amino acids. Trimming shortened V by 2 bases and J by 3 bases, and 17 bases separated the two germline ends. Germline values: CDR1 SGHTA, CDR2 FQGNSA. The CDR3 DNA reads as TGTGCCAGCAGCTTAATGGGACCCGAGACAGGCTATAATTCACCCCTCCACTTT. Translated, it gives CASSLMGPETGYNSPLHF.

This clonotype showed up just a few times. This chain connects TRBV7-8 to TRBJ2-2; no clear D. V was shortened by 5 bases and J by 8 bases, with 9 bases between the two germline ends. This CDR3 comprises 12 residues. Germline CDR1 and CDR2: SGHVS and FQNEAQ. The CDR3 loop is CASSPKAGELFF. In DNA form, the CDR3 reads TGTGCCAGCAGCCCCAAAGCAGGGGAGCTGTTTTTT.

This clonotype was seen a handful of times. The chain combines TRBV10-3 with TRBJ1-1; 12 nucleotides agree with TRBD1. This CDR3 has 16 residues. Trimming cost V 6 bases and J 3 bases; bases outside gene matches: 8. CDR1 and CDR2 (germline): ENHRY, SYGVKD. The CDR3 sequence: CAIRLFRDRGHTEAFF. The CDR3 DNA sequence: TGTGCCATCAGACTATTTAGGGACAGGGGGCACACTGAAGCTTTCTTT.

V and J are TRBV13 and TRBJ1-4; 9 positions match TRBD1. Trimming removed 5 bases from V and 2 bases from J; junction bases left unmatched: 9. The V gene's germline CDR1 is PRHDT and CDR2 FYEKMQ (reference sequence). This CDR3 comprises 17 residues. In DNA, the CDR3 is TGTGCCAGCAGCGACCGACAGGGGGATGGTACTAATGAAAAACTGTTTTTT. Amino acid sequence: CASSDRQGDGTNEKLFF. Full variable domain (remainder filled in from reference TRBV13 and TRBJ1-4): AAGVIQSPRHLIKEKRETATLKCYPIPRHDTVYWYQQGPGQDPQFLISFYEKMQSDKGSIPDRFSAQQFSDYHSELNMSSLELGDSALYFCASSDRQGDGTNEKLFFGSGTQLSVL.

CDR3 region: CATSDHTSYNEQFF. The CDR3 DNA sequence: TGTGCCACCAGTGACCATACTAGTTACAATGAGCAGTTCTTC. The J gene is TRBJ2-1, the V gene TRBV24-1, with D possibly matching TRBD2 (5 bases). The CDR3 is made up of 14 amino acids. The germline gives CDR1 KGHDR, CDR2 SFDVKD. Trimming stripped 4 bases from V and 4 bases from J, with 10 bases between.

The rearrangement joins TRBV6-5 to TRBJ1-2; the D is unclear. V lost 0 bases and J 2 bases, leaving 10 bases between the germline ends. Germline V lookup: CDR1 MNHEY, CDR2 SVGAGI. This CDR3 contains 15 residues. The CDR3 reads CASSYSAELNYGYTF. CDR3 coding DNA: TGTGCCAGCAGTTACTCGGCAGAACTAAACTATGGCTACACCTTC.

V usage is TRBV27 and J usage is TRBJ2-3; tentatively, D is TRBD1 (5 bases). This CDR3 is built from 14 residues. Per germline, CDR1 MNHEY and CDR2 SMNVEV (reference sequence). The V end was cut by 4 bases, the J end by 4 bases, with 12 bases between. This CDR3 is CASSSQGGADTQYF. CDR3 DNA sequence: TGTGCCAGCAGTTCCCAGGGTGGGGCAGATACGCAGTATTTT.